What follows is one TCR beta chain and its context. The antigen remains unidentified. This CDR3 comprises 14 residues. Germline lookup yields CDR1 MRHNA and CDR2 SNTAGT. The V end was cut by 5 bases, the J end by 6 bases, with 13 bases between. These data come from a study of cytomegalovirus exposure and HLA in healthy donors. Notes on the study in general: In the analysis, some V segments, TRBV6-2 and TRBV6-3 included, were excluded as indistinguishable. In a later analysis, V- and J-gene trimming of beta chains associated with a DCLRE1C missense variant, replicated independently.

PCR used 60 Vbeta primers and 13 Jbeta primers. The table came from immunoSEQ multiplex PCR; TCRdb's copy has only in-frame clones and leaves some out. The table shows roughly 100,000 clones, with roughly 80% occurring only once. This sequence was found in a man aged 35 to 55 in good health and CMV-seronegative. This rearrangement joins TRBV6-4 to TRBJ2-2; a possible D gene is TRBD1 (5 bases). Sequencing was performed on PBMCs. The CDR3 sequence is CASSLQGTAGELFF. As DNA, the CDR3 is TGTGCCAGCAGTCTTCAGGGTACGGCCGGGGAGCTGTTTTTT.